This T cell receptor beta chain was documented in a study of T cells in Graves' hyperthyroidism and ophthalmopathy. The CDR3 is made up of 18 amino acids. V dropped 1 base and J dropped 4 bases, with 22 bases sitting between them. Germline V gene sequence: CDR1 LNHDA, CDR2 SQIVND (reference sequence). Every diagnosis used clinical symptoms, serum thyroxine and TRAb, thyroid ultrasound and orbital computed tomography. The CDR3 regions of TCR beta were amplified from RNA transcripts. An initial round of RT-PCR targeting the TCR CDR3 relied on the HTBI primer set. From the multiplex PCR reads, TCRdb called clonotypes with MiXCR, one entry per CDR3 protein. The table includes 340,000 or so distinct CDR3 sequences, roughly 15% detected once.

The rearrangement links TRBV19 to TRBJ1-2; D possibly corresponds to TRBD1 (5 bases). Sequencing was performed on blood. This TCR derives from a man under 40 with Graves' hyperthyroidism. The CDR3 DNA reads TGTGCCAGTAGTATAGCCAGGCTGGGGCGAGGCTTCTTCTATGGCTACACCTTC. Its protein is CASSIARLGRGFFYGYTF.